What follows is one T cell receptor (beta chain) and its context. The antigen remains undetermined. In every patient, relapse followed autologous stem cell transplantation, while exposure to brentuximab vedotin differed. The patients, who had relapsed/refractory classical Hodgkin lymphoma, achieved best responses of complete response, partial response or progressive disease. V was pared by 2 bases and J by 1 base, with 2 bases of the junction left unmatched. There are 14 residues in the CDR3. Germline CDR1 is SGHRS and CDR2 is YFSETQ. The protocol was immunoSEQ multiplex PCR, while the TCRdb copy is restricted to in-frame clones and leaves out a portion. The sample includes tens of thousands of clones, approximately 64% seen only once; the top ten take roughly 3%. This record comes from a study of PD-1 blockade in classical Hodgkin lymphoma. Study context: Nivolumab was given intravenously to patients at 3 mg/kg every 2 weeks. Study-level points and caveats: Newly diagnosed patients were reported to exhibit reduced baseline TCR diversity relative to healthy donors. Diversity similar to that of newly diagnosed patients was seen at baseline in complete responders.

This sequence was found in a human donor with classical Hodgkin lymphoma. The J gene is TRBJ2-7, the V gene TRBV5-1; 8 bases are a match to TRBD1. The sample was peripheral blood mononuclear cells (PBMCs), taken at baseline. The CDR3 reads CASSFGQGSYEQYF. The CDR3 nucleotides are TGCGCCAGCAGCTTCGGACAGGGATCCTACGAGCAGTACTTC.